This TCR beta chain was sequenced for a study of blood T cell repertoires in COVID-19. Study overall: The study drew acute and convalescent COVID-19 samples from the United States, Italy and Spain. From T cells, B-cell-depleted T cells, or PBMCs came the material, which was cDNA or gDNA.

Patients at the Seattle site were enrolled during active infection and followed longitudinally. As processed by the authors: Cell counts per sample came from amplifying reference gene primers. Sequencing was performed with immunoSEQ multiplex PCR; in TCRdb, only in-frame clones are kept and a portion is missing. D and trimming were read from the DNA, whereas the V and J calls and clone size are those reported in that table. The sample has roughly 250,000 clones; approximately 85% are singletons. The germline gives CDR1 SEHNR, CDR2 FQNEAQ (reference sequence). Trimming left V 1 base short and J 4 bases short, with 8 bases between. The CDR3 is 14 amino acids. As concerns this clone: Other DNA sequences in this sample translate to the same CDR3.

This clonotype was sampled from a human donor with COVID-19, enrolled during active disease. The donor label of this sample is uncertain. This chain uses TRBV7-9 with TRBJ1-5, with a tentative D call TRBD1 (5 bases). The source material was peripheral blood. This chain's CDR3 is CASSLGQGNQPQHF. DNA of the CDR3: TGTGCCAGCAGCTTAGGCCAGGGAAATCAGCCCCAGCATTTT.